This TCR beta chain derives from a study of shared clonotypes between healthy human individuals. Overall study context: For every donor, three CD4 naive, three CD4 memory, two CD8 naive and one CD8 memory plates were used.

Clones were sequenced by immunoSEQ multiplex PCR, and TCRdb holds only the in-frame ones, with some missing. The table lists around 1.5 million clones, 95% to 99% of them singletons, with roughly 0.45% in the top ten. This CDR3 has 15 residues. The germline CDR1 and CDR2 sequences are KGHSH and LQKENI. V trimming: 4 bases; J trimming: 6 bases; junction bases outside the gene matches: 9. The sequence was collected from a man between 25 and 39 years old in good health. The chain is built from TRBV18 and TRBJ2-3; 8 bases align to TRBD2. What was sequenced was naive CD4+ T cells sorted from blood. Documented subset: CD45RA+ positively selected. The CDR3 loop is CASSLQGLGLDTQYF. CDR3 nucleotides: TGTGCCAGCTCACTACAGGGACTAGGACTGGATACGCAGTATTTT.